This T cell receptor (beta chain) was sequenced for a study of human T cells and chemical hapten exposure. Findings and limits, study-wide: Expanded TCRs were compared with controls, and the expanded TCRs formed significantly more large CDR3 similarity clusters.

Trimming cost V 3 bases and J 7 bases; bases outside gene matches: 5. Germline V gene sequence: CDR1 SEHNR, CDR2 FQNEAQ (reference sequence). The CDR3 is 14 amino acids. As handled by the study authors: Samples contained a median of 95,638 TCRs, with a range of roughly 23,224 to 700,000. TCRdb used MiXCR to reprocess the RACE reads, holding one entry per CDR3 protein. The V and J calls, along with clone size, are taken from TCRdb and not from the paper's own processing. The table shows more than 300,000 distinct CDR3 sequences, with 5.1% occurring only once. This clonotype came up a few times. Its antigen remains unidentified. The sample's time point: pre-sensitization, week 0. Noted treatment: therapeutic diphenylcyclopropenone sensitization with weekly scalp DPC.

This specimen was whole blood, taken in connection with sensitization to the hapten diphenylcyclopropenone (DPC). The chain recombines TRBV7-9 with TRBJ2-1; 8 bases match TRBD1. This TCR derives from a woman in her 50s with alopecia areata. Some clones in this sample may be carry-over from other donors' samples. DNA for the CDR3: TGTGCCAGCAGCTTTCCGGACAGGGCGAATGAGCAGTTCTTC. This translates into CASSFPDRANEQFF.